A single sample is the source of the 20 T cell receptor beta chains below, sequenced in a study of identical twins. TCRdb re-called the 5' RACE reads with MiXCR, one entry per CDR3 protein. In the table there are approximately 500,000 distinct CDR3 sequences, 20% to 25% of which are singletons. The data were also submitted as part of a second study, on T cells expressing NK-cell markers.

The specimen sequenced was CD4+ T cells sorted from blood. These receptors were obtained from a woman younger than 35 in good health.

This clonotype has more than one count but fewer than ten. J is TRBJ2-3 and V is TRBV20-1; 10 nucleotides agree with TRBD2. Germline V gene lookup returns CDR1 DFQATT and CDR2 SNEGSKA (reference sequence). V shed 1 base and J 2 bases; nucleotides not matched to a gene: 3. The CDR3 extends over 15 amino acids. Here the CDR3 reads CSARALAGDTDTQYF. The CDR3 DNA is TGCAGTGCTAGAGCCCTAGCGGGAGACACAGATACGCAGTATTTT.

The chain is built from TRBV9 and TRBJ2-5; D might be TRBD2 (6 bases). This CDR3 region has 14 residues. The germline V gene encodes CDR1 SGDLS and CDR2 YYNGEE. V gave up 0 bases and J gave up 3 bases, with 9 bases separating them. The CDR3 reads CASSVDSGKETQYF. CDR3 bases: TGTGCCAGCAGCGTAGATAGCGGAAAAGAGACCCAGTACTTC.

This clonotype was observed a handful of times. The gene calls are TRBV5-1 and TRBJ2-2; possible D gene TRBD1, 7 bases. Per the germline V gene, CDR1 is SGHRS and CDR2 is YFSETQ. The CDR3 runs 16 residues. Trimming stripped 1 base from V and 6 bases from J, with 16 bases between. CDR3 bases: TGCGCCAGCAGCTTGCGTTTGACAGGGAGGCCCGGGGAGCTGTTTTTT. Translating it yields CASSLRLTGRPGELFF.

The V call is TRBV7-2, the J call TRBJ2-7; 10 bases fit TRBD2. CDR1 and CDR2 from the germline V gene are SGHTA and FQGNSA. The junction had 7 bases not matched to a gene; V was cut back by 6 bases and J by 2 bases. There are 15 residues in the CDR3. In DNA, the CDR3 is TGTGCCAGCAGTCTCCGGGGGACTAGCGCCTACGAGCAGTACTTC. Amino acid sequence: CASSLRGTSAYEQYF.

This clonotype was detected once. The gene calls are TRBV30 and TRBJ2-3, with D perhaps matching TRBD2 (5 bases). Germline CDR1 GTSNPN, CDR2 SVGIG (reference sequence). This CDR3 spans 13 amino acids. Trimming stripped 0 bases from V and 6 bases from J, with 10 bases between. The CDR3 is CAWSVRSADTQYF. In DNA form, the CDR3 reads TGTGCCTGGAGTGTACGTAGCGCGGATACGCAGTATTTT.

The chain uses TRBV4-1 and TRBJ2-7, with TRBD1 matching 7 bases. Germline CDR1 is MGHRA and CDR2 is YSYEKL. Trimming cost V 1 base and J 6 bases; bases outside gene matches: 12. CDR3 length: 16 amino acids. CDR3 loop: CASSQGRGQKPAEQYF. The CDR3 DNA reads as TGCGCCAGCAGCCAAGGCAGGGGACAGAAGCCTGCCGAGCAGTACTTC.

Turning to this clonotype: Compared with germline, one end of the junction differs, possibly owing to a read error. The V and J genes are TRBV5-1 and TRBJ1-4, with TRBD1 matching over 8 bases. Germline-derived CDR1 and CDR2 are SGHRS and YFSETQ. This CDR3 is built from 13 residues. CDR3 in DNA: TGCGTCAGCAGAATCGGACAGGGCGAAAAACTGTTTTTT. This gives the protein CVSRIGQGEKLFF. Drawing the rest from reference TRBV5-1 and TRBJ1-4, the complete variable domain is KAGVTQTPRYLIKTRGQQVTLSCSPISGHRSVSWYQQTPGQGLQFLFEYFSETQRNKGNFPGRFSGRQFSNSRSEMNVSTLELGDSALYLCVSRIGQGEKLFFGSGTQLSVL.

This chain connects TRBV11-3 to TRBJ1-1; a possible D gene is TRBD1 (6 bases). Germline V CDR1 and CDR2: SGHNT, YENEEA. V was clipped by 3 bases and J by 7 bases, with 15 bases between them. CDR3 size: 14 residues. CDR3 in amino acids: CASSFTGLVNEAFF. CDR3 nucleotide sequence: TGTGCCAGCAGCTTCACAGGGTTAGTAAATGAAGCTTTCTTT.

V is TRBV20-1 and J is TRBJ2-2; D is undetermined. CDR1 and CDR2 (germline): DFQATT, SNEGSKA (reference sequence). This CDR3 is built from 14 residues. Trimming cost V 3 bases and J 2 bases, with 10 bases left between them. CDR3 in DNA: TGCAGTGCTAGTAATCAAGACAACACCGGGGAGCTGTTTTTT. As protein: CSASNQDNTGELFF.

V and J are TRBV9 and TRBJ2-5; D assignment may be TRBD1 or TRBD2 (5 bases each). The germline V and J ends were trimmed by 0 bases and 4 bases, with 7 bases remaining between them. The germline V gene encodes CDR1 SGDLS and CDR2 YYNGEE. CDR3 length: 13 residues. CDR3 DNA: TGTGCCAGCAGCGTAGACGGGGCAGAGACCCAGTACTTC. It is translated as CASSVDGAETQYF.

Ten or more counts support this clonotype. This chain joins TRBV5-1 and TRBJ1-2; TRBD1 matches at 8 bases. With 0 bases clipped from V and 4 bases from J, the junction kept 5 bases outside the gene matches. The CDR3 is 15 amino acids. Germline V gene sequence: CDR1 SGHRS, CDR2 YFSETQ. The CDR3 nucleotides are TGCGCCAGCAGCTTGGACCAGGGGGCGGTCTATGGCTACACCTTC. Residues: CASSLDQGAVYGYTF.

This clonotype came up a few times. This chain links TRBV5-1 with TRBJ2-7; D remains unclear. CDR1 is SGHRS, CDR2 YFSETQ, per germline. The CDR3 consists of 13 residues. The V and J ends lost 4 bases and 6 bases respectively, with 14 bases between them. This CDR3 is CASSIEPSREQYF. The CDR3 DNA follows: TGCGCCAGCAGCATCGAACCGTCCCGCGAGCAGTACTTC. Variable domain in full (rest from reference TRBV5-1 and TRBJ2-7): KAGVTQTPRYLIKTRGQQVTLSCSPISGHRSVSWYQQTPGQGLQFLFEYFSETQRNKGNFPGRFSGRQFSNSRSEMNVSTLELGDSALYLCASSIEPSREQYFGPGTRLTVT.

This clonotype has more than one count but fewer than ten. This chain uses TRBV29-1 with TRBJ1-5; D unresolved. There are 13 residues in the CDR3. Germline V gene lookup returns CDR1 SQVTM and CDR2 ANQGSEA. The V end was cut by 5 bases, the J end by 0 bases, with 8 bases between. The CDR3, as DNA: TGCAGCGTTTTGGATTATAGCAATCAGCCCCAGCATTTT. Protein sequence: CSVLDYSNQPQHF.

The V call is TRBV7-2, the J call TRBJ2-5; 9 nucleotides match TRBD1. The CDR3 has 15 amino acids. Germline V gene lookup returns CDR1 SGHTA and CDR2 FQGNSA. With 1 base clipped from V and 6 bases from J, the junction kept 6 bases outside the gene matches. The CDR3 DNA reads as TGTGCCAGCAGCTTAGGGACAGGGGTCGGGAAGACCCAGTACTTC. It specifies CASSLGTGVGKTQYF.

This clonotype appeared a few times. The chain recombines TRBV10-3 with TRBJ2-2; D may be TRBD1 (6 bases). The V gene's germline CDR1 is ENHRY and CDR2 SYGVKD. V was cut by 4 bases and J by 6 bases, with 6 bases left in between. This CDR3 contains 12 residues. CDR3 sequence reads: CAISGTAGELFF. For the CDR3, the DNA is TGTGCCATCAGTGGGACAGCCGGGGAGCTGTTTTTT.

This clonotype was detected many times. The rearrangement uses TRBV29-1 and TRBJ1-2; no reliable D call. V gave up 4 bases and J gave up 8 bases, with 17 bases separating them. Germline V gene data show CDR1 as SQVTM and CDR2 as ANQGSEA. CDR3 size: 13 residues. CDR3 region: CSVVAGASPGYTF. CDR3 nucleotide sequence: TGCAGCGTTGTTGCAGGAGCCTCGCCCGGCTACACCTTC. The full variable domain, its missing parts supplied by reference TRBV29-1 and TRBJ1-2, is SAVISQKPSRDICQRGTSLTIQCQVDSQVTMMFWYRQQPGQSLTLIATANQGSEATYESGFVIDKFPISRPNLTFSTLTVSNMSPEDSSIYLCSVVAGASPGYTFGSGTRLTVV.

The chain has TRBV15 and TRBJ2-7; D remains ambiguous. This CDR3 contains 13 residues. Germline-derived CDR1 and CDR2 are LNHNV and YYDKDF (reference sequence). V shed 6 bases and J shed 3 bases, with 12 bases lying between them. The chain's CDR3 is CATRLGLYYEQYF. Here the CDR3 DNA reads TGTGCCACCAGATTAGGGCTGTACTACGAGCAGTACTTC.

This clonotype was counted a few times. The chain uses TRBV20-1 and TRBJ2-5, with a weak D call TRBD2 (5 bases). Trimming cost V 0 bases and J 4 bases, with 12 bases left between them. The CDR3 has 14 amino acids. Per germline, CDR1 DFQATT and CDR2 SNEGSKA (reference sequence). The CDR3 is CSARDARGRETQYF. In DNA form, the CDR3 reads TGCAGTGCTAGAGACGCCCGAGGGCGAGAGACCCAGTACTTC.

The rearrangement joins TRBV11-2 to TRBJ2-2; D may match TRBD1 or TRBD2 (6 bases each). CDR3 length: 19 amino acids. Germline V gene data show CDR1 as SGHAT and CDR2 as FQNNGV. Trimming pared 0 bases from V and 4 bases from J, leaving 21 bases between. The CDR3 reads CASSLEGGTLPRGTGELFF. CDR3 DNA: TGTGCCAGCAGCTTAGAAGGGGGGACCCTACCGAGGGGCACCGGGGAGCTGTTTTTT.

This clonotype was seen a few times. V usage is TRBV9 and J usage is TRBJ1-3; 7 nucleotides align to TRBD1. Looked up from germline, CDR1 is SGDLS and CDR2 is YYNGEE. V gave up 2 bases and J gave up 0 bases; unmatched junction bases: 8. The CDR3 is 17 residues long. CDR3 in amino acids: CASSVQGGDLSGNTIYF. CDR3 nucleotide sequence: TGTGCCAGCAGCGTTCAGGGGGGGGACCTCTCTGGAAACACCATATATTTT.